At least ten counts were recorded for the clone carrying this T cell receptor beta chain. Germline V gene data show CDR1 as SSHAT and CDR2 as FNYEAQ (reference sequence). This CDR3 spans 13 amino acids. The ends lost 11 bases at V and 5 bases at J; junction bases unmatched: 10. The source of the sample is a study of blood T cells in healthy people across ages. The authors ran a second PCR of about 7 to 12 cycles using a sample-barcoded 5' primer and a J-beta primer mix. TCRdb used MiXCR to reprocess the 5' RACE reads, holding one entry per CDR3 protein. This table has some 1.5 million distinct CDR3 sequences, 28% appearing once.

Sequencing used blood. The origin of this receptor is a woman in her twenties or thirties in good health. The genes are TRBV7-7 and TRBJ2-5; 8 bases agree with TRBD2. The CDR3 coding sequence is TGTGCCTCCGGAGCGGGGGAAGGGGAGACCCAGTACTTC. Encoded protein: CASGAGEGETQYF.